This TCR beta chain was recorded in a study of T cell responses to AZD1222 COVID-19 vaccine (dated by TCRdb to the early 2020s). A note on the overall study: TCR sequencing covered 233 trial participants: 200 to 220 given two doses of AZD1222 and 26 given two doses of MenACWY control vaccine. Enrollment into the trials was organized by age into subgroups of 18-55, 56-69 and 70-plus years, and those subgroups contained approximately 160, 26 and 62 TCR-sequenced participants, respectively.

The CDR3 regions of human TCRbeta chains were subjected to immunosequencing. Under the source paper's analysis protocol: Repertoire TCRs were checked for matches against a reference library of SARS-CoV-2-specific TCRs that had been generated using the MIRA antigen-specificity platform. Breadth was defined as the fraction of unique TCRs that were SARS-CoV-2-associated. Depth was defined as the fraction of total T cells that were SARS-CoV-2-associated. Each spike-specific TCR was assigned to its reactive spike region and to a CD4 or CD8 class using the MIRA data. Log10-transformed breadth and depth values were compared by one-way ANOVA with Sidak's multiple comparisons tests. TCRdb obtained this table from immuneACCESS and retained in-frame rearrangements with V and J assigned. These tables miss some clones; where compared with another copy, unresolved V genes account for less than half of the shortfall, and the remainder is unexplained. The DNA was the basis for D and trimming; V, J and clone size are from that table. The sample data list about 150,000 clones, and 90% to 95% of these were observed just once. The leading ten clones occupy over 1.2% of the sample.

Counted from cysteine to phenylalanine, this CDR3 has 15 amino acids. Here the CDR3 DNA is all that survives: 45 bases in frame from base 1. Trimming at the junction amounts to 3 bases on V and 2 bases on J, and the germline ends lie 15 bases apart. CDR1 and CDR2 (SGHKS, YYEKEE) derive from the germline V gene (reference sequence). Sample time point, as interpreted from the label and publication: about 28 days (+/-7) after the second vaccine dose. AZD1222 recipients whose second dose came at about 4 weeks and those whose second dose came at about 12 weeks were combined into one group, since spike-specific TCR depth and breadth did not differ between the two schedules. Vaccinee samples were obtained from the UK trials COV001 and COV002, which included a single-blind randomized controlled phase 2/3 trial of AZD1222 (ChAdOx1 nCoV-19) in healthy adults. For TCRbeta chain sequencing, PBMC samples from trial participants were taken at day 0 and at day 28 after the second dose.

The paper as a whole reports these results and caveats: In the small 56-69-year group, the increase in depth fell short of significance, most likely because of low power. Because no day 14 peak-response samples were available, the repertoires could be characterized only after the peak T cell response. CD4 TCRs associated with the vaccine covered the entire spike protein, and the dominant responses were in regions 160-218 and 743-854. After two AZD1222 doses, spike-specific TCR breadth and depth were significantly higher than at day 0 and than in MenACWY recipients. Reportedly, almost half of the unique spike-specific TCRs recognized epitopes lying outside the regions that are mutated in the B.1.351 and B.1.1.7 variants. Participants were mostly white British, with more females than males. The authors suggested clonal diversity may have been underestimated. Conclusions about previously exposed vaccinees are limited, since just a handful of AZD1222 recipients were seropositive for SARS-CoV-2 at baseline.

This clone was picked up one time. Its antigen is not yet known. No qualities accompany the bases; no much larger clone lies one base away. In this chain, TRBV5-5 is recombined with TRBJ2-7, with a weak D call of TRBD1 (5 bases match). The TCR originated in an adult who received the AZD1222 COVID-19 vaccine. This sample comprised peripheral blood, obtained 28 days after the second AZD1222 dose. CDR3 sequence: CASSSQGTITYEQYF. In nucleotides, the sequence is TGTGCCAGCAGCTCTCAGGGAACAATTACCTACGAGCAGTACTTC.